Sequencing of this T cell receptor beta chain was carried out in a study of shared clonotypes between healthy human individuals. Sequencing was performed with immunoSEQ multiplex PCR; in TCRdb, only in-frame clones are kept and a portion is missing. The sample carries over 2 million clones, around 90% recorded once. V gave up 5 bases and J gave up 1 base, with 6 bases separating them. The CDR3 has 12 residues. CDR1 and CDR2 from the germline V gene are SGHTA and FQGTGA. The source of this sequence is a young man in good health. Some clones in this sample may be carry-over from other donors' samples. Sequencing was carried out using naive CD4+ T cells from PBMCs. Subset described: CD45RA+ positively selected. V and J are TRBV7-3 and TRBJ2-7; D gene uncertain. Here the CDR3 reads CASSGVSYEQYF. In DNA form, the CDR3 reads TGTGCCAGCAGCGGAGTTTCCTACGAGCAGTACTTC.